The 24 T cell receptor beta chains given below trace back to one sample, sequenced in a study of molecular identifiers for immune sequencing clone quantification. TCRdb independently ran MiXCR on the PCR reads; one entry per CDR3 protein. The table records about 640,000 distinct CDR3 sequences, approximately 20% of them present only once. The source material was naive CD8+ T cells from blood, with Jurkat cell RNA spiked in. The subset was: FACS-sorted CD8+CD4-CCR7+CD45RA+ naive T cells. The receptors were sampled from a human donor in good health. Some libraries in this study had Jurkat cell RNA spiked in.

The sample holds many counts of this clonotype. CDR3 DNA: TGTGCCAGCAGCCCAGTCCGGGAGGGGGTCACTGGGGCCAACGTCCTGACTTTC. As protein: CASSPVREGVTGANVLTF. The J gene is TRBJ2-6, the V gene TRBV3-1, with 8 positions matching TRBD2. Germline CDR1 LGHDT, CDR2 YNNKEL (reference sequence). V trimming: 4 bases; J trimming: 2 bases; junction bases outside the gene matches: 10. The CDR3 totals 18 residues.

The chain is built from TRBV20-1 and TRBJ2-5, with D perhaps TRBD1 or TRBD2 (5 bases each). V was clipped by 2 bases and J by 5 bases, with 12 bases between them. Germline assignment: CDR1 DFQATT and CDR2 SNEGSKA (reference sequence). The CDR3 has 13 amino acids. The CDR3 region is CSARPEGRETQYF. CDR3 sequence (DNA): TGCAGTGCTAGACCCGAGGGGCGGGAGACCCAGTACTTC.

V gene TRBV7-9 combines with J gene TRBJ2-3; 7 bases are shared with TRBD2. Germline values: CDR1 SEHNR, CDR2 FQNEAQ (reference sequence). This CDR3 region has 14 residues. Germline trimming cut 6 bases from V and 2 bases from J; bases unmatched to any gene: 5. The CDR3 sequence: CASSWGGNTDTQYF. The CDR3 region has the DNA TGTGCCAGCAGTTGGGGGGGGAACACAGATACGCAGTATTTT.

Many counts were recorded for this clonotype. V and J are TRBV7-2 and TRBJ2-7; 7 bases line up with TRBD1. V lost 5 bases to trimming and J lost 2 bases; unmatched junction nucleotides: 12. There are 16 residues in the CDR3. The V gene's germline CDR1 is SGHTA and CDR2 FQGNSA. This CDR3 reads CASSTRDRLLTYEQYF. In DNA form, the CDR3 reads TGTGCCAGCAGCACCCGGGACAGACTTCTTACCTACGAGCAGTACTTC.

The table lists this clonotype with many counts. This chain joins TRBV4-3 and TRBJ2-7, with D possibly TRBD2 on 5 matching bases. With 3 bases removed from V and 10 bases from J, the gap between germline ends came to 22 bases. The CDR3 is made up of 15 amino acids. Germline V CDR1 and CDR2: LGHNA, YSLEER. CDR3: CASSQELVAWGEQYF. The CDR3, as DNA: TGCGCCAGCAGCCAGGAACTGGTTGCGTGGGGAGAACAGTACTTC.

This clonotype has ten or more counts. V and J are TRBV12-3 or TRBV12-4 and TRBJ2-7, with a weak D call TRBD2 (5 bases). Trimming cost V 6 bases and J 6 bases, with 18 bases left between them. The CDR3 runs to 14 residues. DNA of the CDR3: TGTGCCAGCAGCCACGATACCCCGGGGTTCGAGCAGTACTTC. Translated: CASSHDTPGFEQYF.

In its sample, this clonotype was seen many times. The J gene is TRBJ2-2, the V gene TRBV4-1; a weak D match, TRBD1 (6 bases). The CDR3 is 18 amino acids. Germline CDR1 MGHRA, CDR2 YSYEKL. V dropped 0 bases and J dropped 1 base, with 15 bases sitting between them. CDR3 sequence (DNA): TGCGCCAGCAGCCAAGATTCTACCGGGACACTGAACACCGGGGAGCTGTTTTTT. Translating gives CASSQDSTGTLNTGELFF.

This clonotype appeared many times. The V call is TRBV30, the J call TRBJ2-1, with 9 bases fitting TRBD2. The J segment lost 6 bases and the V segment lost 5 bases, leaving 5 bases of the junction unmatched. CDR1 and CDR2 (germline): GTSNPN, SVGIG (reference sequence). The CDR3 is made up of 13 amino acids. CDR3 coding DNA: TGTGCCTGGGGACTAGCGCAGATCAATGAGCAGTTCTTC. Its protein product is CAWGLAQINEQFF.

This clonotype was counted at least ten times. The chain couples TRBV6-5 to TRBJ2-7; D gene ambiguous. V gave up 8 bases and J gave up 1 base, with 9 bases separating them. In germline, CDR1 is MNHEY, CDR2 SVGAGI. The CDR3 is 12 residues long. DNA for the CDR3: TGTGCCAGCCTTTCTAGTTCCTACGAGCAGTACTTC. Amino acid sequence: CASLSSSYEQYF.

In this sample, this clonotype turned up a few times. The rearrangement uses TRBV5-8 and TRBJ1-1; D is uncertain. Germline-derived CDR1 and CDR2 are SGHTS and YDEGEE. The V gene lost 0 bases and the J gene lost 4 bases, with 19 bases spanning the gap. The CDR3 is 17 residues long. The CDR3 here is CASSLEAGHPMGTEAFF. CDR3 nucleotide sequence: TGTGCCAGCAGCTTGGAGGCGGGCCACCCAATGGGCACTGAAGCTTTCTTT.

Regarding this clonotype: This sequence may be a read error, since a much larger clone differs from it by one base. The chain links TRBV7-2 to TRBJ2-5; perhaps TRBD2 as D (5 bases). In germline, CDR1 is SGHTA, CDR2 FQGNSA. CDR3 size: 15 residues. The CDR3 loop reads CASGLGGGNQETQYF. CDR3 nucleotides: TGTGCCAGCGGCTTAGGAGGAGGAAATCAAGAGACCCAGTACTTC. The variable domain in full, with the rest retrieved from reference TRBV7-2 and TRBJ2-5, is GAGVSQSPSNKVTEKGKDVELRCDPISGHTALYWYRQSLGQGLEFLIYFQGNSAPDKSGLPSDRFSAERTGGSVSTLTIQRTQQEDSAVYLCASGLGGGNQETQYFGPGTRLLVL.

This clonotype was recorded only once. This may be a read error: a much more frequent sequence differs by one nucleotide. The genes are TRBV5-1 and TRBJ2-7, with TRBD2 as a possible D gene (5 bases). Trimming shortened V by 4 bases and J by 4 bases, and 12 bases separated the two germline ends. This CDR3 is 13 amino acids long. The germline V gene has CDR1 SGHRS and CDR2 YFSETQ. The CDR3 sequence is CASSMASSYEQYF. Written as DNA, the CDR3 is TGCGCCAGCAGCATGGCTAGCTCGTACGAGCAGTACTTC.

The table lists this clonotype with many counts. The rearrangement links TRBV3-1 to TRBJ2-7; 8 bases match TRBD2. Germline-derived CDR1 and CDR2 are LGHDT and YNNKEL (reference sequence). Trimming cost V 4 bases and J 4 bases; bases outside gene matches: 12. The CDR3 runs to 16 residues. CDR3 sequence reads: CASSPFGTSVRYEQYF. The CDR3, as DNA: TGTGCCAGCAGCCCCTTCGGGACTAGTGTTCGGTACGAGCAGTACTTC.

The rearrangement links TRBV5-6 to TRBJ2-3; 10 bases are shared with TRBD2. V lost 1 base and J lost 9; bases outside the gene matches: 2. CDR1 SGHDT and CDR2 YYEEEE come from the germline V gene. CDR3 length: 13 amino acids. The DNA of the CDR3 is TGTGCCAGCAGCTTGTGGGGACTAGCGACGCAGTATTTT. Amino acids: CASSLWGLATQYF.

At least ten counts were recorded for this clonotype. The rearrangement uses TRBV15 and TRBJ1-1, with no clear D. The V end lost 0 bases, the J end lost 11 bases, and 13 bases lay between the germline ends. Germline V gene sequence: CDR1 LNHNV, CDR2 YYDKDF (reference sequence). The CDR3 is 13 residues long. CDR3 region: CATSRDRRAEAFF. In DNA, the CDR3 is TGTGCCACCAGCAGAGACCGCAGAGCAGAGGCTTTCTTT. Full variable domain (remainder filled in from reference TRBV15 and TRBJ1-1): DAMVIQNPRYQVTQFGKPVTLSCSQTLNHNVMYWYQQKSSQAPKLLFHYYDKDFNNEADTPDNFQSRRPNTSFCFLDIRSPGLGDTAMYLCATSRDRRAEAFFGQGTRLTVV.

This clonotype was counted at least ten times. This chain uses TRBV5-4 with TRBJ2-7; TRBD1 agrees at 8 bases. Trimming at V came to 4 bases and at J to 6 bases, leaving 6 bases not matched to a gene. Germline V gene sequence: CDR1 SGHNT, CDR2 YYREEE (reference sequence). The CDR3 has 13 amino acids. The CDR3 nucleotides are TGTGCCAGCAGCCCACAGGGGGTCGGCGAGCAGTACTTC. Translation: CASSPQGVGEQYF.

There are many counts of this clonotype. The chain employs TRBV4-3 and TRBJ2-3; D is unresolved. Germline assignment: CDR1 LGHNA and CDR2 YSLEER. The V end lost 0 bases, the J end lost 2 bases, and 12 bases lay between the germline ends. This CDR3 has 16 amino acids. The CDR3 here is CASSQDRNSNTDTQYF. CDR3 nucleotides: TGCGCCAGCAGCCAAGATAGGAACAGTAACACAGATACGCAGTATTTT.

The chain links TRBV7-9 to TRBJ1-2; D is unclear. The germline gives CDR1 SEHNR, CDR2 FQNEAQ (reference sequence). The CDR3 contains 16 residues. Trimming pared 0 bases from V and 2 bases from J, leaving 13 bases between. The CDR3 protein is CASSLALMDGNYGYTF. The CDR3 region has the DNA TGTGCCAGCAGCTTAGCGCTAATGGACGGAAACTATGGCTACACCTTC.

The genes are TRBV6-5 and TRBJ2-3; no reliable D call. Trimming removed 8 bases at V and 0 bases at J, with 12 bases between. This CDR3 spans 14 amino acids. Per germline, CDR1 MNHEY and CDR2 SVGAGI. This CDR3 reads CASGSTASTDTQYF. Here the CDR3 DNA reads TGTGCCAGCGGTTCGACTGCTAGCACAGATACGCAGTATTTT.

This sequence joins TRBV20-1 and TRBJ2-5, with 8 bases that match TRBD2. With 3 bases clipped from V and 1 base from J, the junction kept 16 bases outside the gene matches. The germline V gene has CDR1 DFQATT and CDR2 SNEGSKA (reference sequence). The CDR3 runs to 18 residues. This CDR3 reads CSASRRGGVLRSQETQYF. Here the CDR3 DNA reads TGCAGTGCTAGCCGCCGGGGGGGGGTTCTAAGGTCCCAAGAGACCCAGTACTTC.

The V and J genes are TRBV2 and TRBJ2-1; D remains ambiguous. V gave up 5 bases and J gave up 3 bases, with 17 bases separating them. The CDR3 is 16 residues long. Germline V gives CDR1 SNHLY, CDR2 FYNNEI. The chain's CDR3 is CASSPQTRLFYNEQFF. The DNA for the CDR3 is TGTGCCAGCAGTCCTCAGACCAGGCTGTTCTACAATGAGCAGTTCTTC.

This clonotype came up many times. The chain links TRBV29-1 to TRBJ2-7; D may be TRBD1 (5 bases). The CDR3 spans 14 residues. The V end was cut by 4 bases, the J end by 6 bases, with 19 bases between. Per germline, CDR1 SQVTM and CDR2 ANQGSEA. CDR3 coding DNA: TGCAGCGTTGTTTGGGGCGAGAGCAACCGCGAGCAGTACTTC. Protein: CSVVWGESNREQYF.

In its sample, this clonotype was seen many times. The chain couples TRBV4-1 to TRBJ1-2; 8 nucleotides align to TRBD1. Looked up from germline, CDR1 is MGHRA and CDR2 is YSYEKL. This CDR3 comprises 16 residues. V lost 0 bases and J lost 8; bases outside the gene matches: 11. The CDR3 loop reads CASSQEGRGQGQGYTF. Written as DNA, the CDR3 is TGCGCCAGCAGCCAAGAAGGACGTGGACAGGGTCAAGGCTACACCTTC.

As for this clonotype: This could be a read error, since a much larger clone is one nucleotide away. V usage is TRBV7-9 and J usage is TRBJ2-7; TRBD2 is a possible D gene (7 bases). From germline, CDR1 is SEHNR and CDR2 FQNEAQ (reference sequence). This CDR3 is built from 15 residues. The V and J ends lost 5 bases and 4 bases respectively, with 18 bases between them. CDR3 nucleotides: TGTGCCAGCAGCCCTTTAGAGGGGGAGGGGTACGAGCAGTACTTC. This encodes CASSPLEGEGYEQYF.